The 16 T cell receptor beta chains listed next were all sequenced from one sample in a study of T cells expressing NK-cell markers. TCRdb reanalyzed the 5' RACE reads and collapses them to one entry per CDR3 protein, without DNA. The sample's table shows around 260,000 distinct CDR3 sequences. Sample: blood T cells: a sorted CD56 or NKG2C T cell subset, CD4+ or CD8+ T cells, or bulk PBMC T cells (not recorded which). All receptors derive from a woman between 18 and 69 years old in good health.

CDR3 region: CASRLLAGDPVSEQFF. This chain links TRBV28 with TRBJ2-1; the TCRdb D gene call, TRBD2, has no DNA to confirm it. Germline CDR1 is MDHEN and CDR2 is SYDVKM. CDR3 length: 16 residues. Based on the CDR3 plus reference TRBV28 and TRBJ2-1, the full variable domain is DVKVTQSSRYLVKRTGEKVFLECVQDMDHENMFWYRQDPGLGLRLIYFSYDVKMKEKGDIPEGYSVSREKKERFSLILESASTNQTSMYLCASRLLAGDPVSEQFFGPGTRLTVL.

The chain carries TRBV5-4 and TRBJ2-2; without DNA, the TCRdb call of TRBD2 cannot be checked. CDR3 length: 14 amino acids. The V gene's germline CDR1 is SGHNT and CDR2 YYREEE (reference sequence). This CDR3 reads CASRSGQITGELFF.

The chain employs TRBV18 and TRBJ1-2; TCRdb indicates TRBD1, and absent DNA this call remains unverified. Per the germline V gene, CDR1 is KGHSH and CDR2 is LQKENI. This CDR3 spans 14 amino acids. CDR3 sequence: CASSRAAGDYGYTF.

V and J are TRBV20-1 and TRBJ1-1; TCRdb gives TRBD1 as the D gene, but with no DNA this cannot be confirmed. The V gene's germline CDR1 is DFQATT and CDR2 SNEGSKA (reference sequence). This CDR3 has 16 residues. The CDR3: CSASLLGENLNTEAFF.

J is TRBJ1-2 and V is TRBV5-1; TCRdb's D gene call, TRBD1, goes unchecked for lack of DNA. This CDR3 is 15 amino acids long. Per germline, CDR1 SGHRS and CDR2 YFSETQ. This CDR3 is CASSLGYVRPEGYTF.

The J gene is TRBJ1-3, the V gene TRBV6-1; TCRdb's D call, TRBD1, is unchecked because there is no DNA. This CDR3 spans 16 amino acids. Germline V gives CDR1 MNHNS, CDR2 SASEGT. The CDR3 loop reads CASSRDRGLGGNTIYF.

The chain is built from TRBV7-2 and TRBJ2-5; TCRdb's D call of TRBD1 is untestable without DNA. Germline CDR1 SGHTA, CDR2 FQGNSA. The CDR3 is 13 amino acids. CDR3 in amino acids: CASSPDRVETQYF.

V usage is TRBV12-3 or TRBV12-4 and J usage is TRBJ2-3; TCRdb outputs TRBD2, but without DNA this stays unchecked. CDR3 length: 15 amino acids. The CDR3 sequence is CASTPAGLVTDTQYF.

The gene calls are TRBV20-1 and TRBJ2-3; checking the TCRdb D call of TRBD2 is not possible without DNA. The CDR3 runs 16 residues. Germline values: CDR1 DFQATT, CDR2 SNEGSKA (reference sequence). This chain's CDR3 is CSATTLAGRSADTQYF.

This chain connects TRBV4-3 to TRBJ2-1; TCRdb's D gene call, TRBD1, goes unchecked for lack of DNA. CDR1 is LGHNA, CDR2 YSLEER, per germline. The CDR3 consists of 16 residues. CDR3 sequence reads: CASSQGAANSYNEQFF.

This chain joins TRBV28 and TRBJ2-3; absent DNA, TCRdb's TRBD2 call cannot be checked. Germline V gives CDR1 MDHEN, CDR2 SYDVKM. The CDR3 runs 15 residues. The CDR3 sequence is CASSLLAGSTDTQYF.

This chain uses TRBV7-2 with TRBJ2-1; TCRdb reports TRBD1, a call that lacks DNA to check it against. CDR3 size: 16 residues. The germline V gene has CDR1 SGHTA and CDR2 FQGNSA. This CDR3 reads CASSKRGTPTGNEQFF.

The CDR3 is CASSLEGIGNQPQHF. V gene TRBV5-1 combines with J gene TRBJ1-5. Per germline, CDR1 SGHRS and CDR2 YFSETQ. The CDR3 is made up of 15 amino acids.

The chain combines TRBV7-9 with TRBJ1-1. The CDR3 spans 16 residues. The germline V gene has CDR1 SEHNR and CDR2 FQNEAQ (reference sequence). The CDR3 loop is CASSSTRSSGNTEAFF.

This sequence joins TRBV7-9 and TRBJ2-3; as DNA is missing, the TRBD1 call by TCRdb cannot be tested. The CDR3 totals 13 residues. Germline-derived CDR1 and CDR2 are SEHNR and FQNEAQ (reference sequence). CDR3 protein: CASSPQGGDTQYF.

J is TRBJ2-4 and V is TRBV12-3 or TRBV12-4; TCRdb calls TRBD2, which cannot be checked without DNA. The CDR3 sequence is 15 residues long. This chain's CDR3 is CASSLGLAEGNIQYF.